Sequencing of this T cell receptor (beta chain) was carried out in a study of blood T cell repertoires in COVID-19. For the study at large: The cDNA or gDNA used as material had been derived from T cells, B-cell-depleted T cells, or PBMCs.

Produced via immunoSEQ multiplex PCR; TCRdb's table is partial and in-frame only. The sample comprises under 200,000 clones, approximately 88% of which are singletons, and 9.1% rests with the top ten. Sequences were obtained from peripheral blood. This TCR was recovered from a woman of 80 years or more with active or convalescent COVID-19.

CDR3 region: CASSSLTGAVTEAFF. The DNA of the CDR3 is TGTGCCAGTAGTAGTCTGACAGGGGCGGTCACTGAAGCTTTCTTT. The chain carries TRBV19 and TRBJ1-1, with 8 bases aligning to TRBD1. The V gene end was trimmed by 4 bases and the J gene end by 4 bases; junction bases not matched to a gene: 8. Germline-derived CDR1 and CDR2 are LNHDA and SQIVND (reference sequence). The CDR3 consists of 15 residues.